A single sample gave rise to the 2 T cell receptor beta chains below, sequenced in a study of T cell responses to AZD1222 COVID-19 vaccine (dated by TCRdb to about 2021). The method behind the library was the immunoSEQ multiplex PCR assay. In its TCRdb copy, this immuneACCESS table keeps in-frame sequences only and misses some clones. Where compared with another copy, unresolved V genes explain less than half of these, and the others have no known cause. A total of about 93,000 clones appear in this sample, just under 90% of them only once. Clones ranked in the top ten supply roughly 2.8% of the sample. The time point label here, explained by the study, means: baseline before first vaccination. The treatment or condition label for this specimen denotes: meningococcal conjugate vaccine given as trial control. The sample was peripheral blood, taken on day 0 of MenACWY control vaccination. These receptors originate from an adult in good health.

The chain carries TRBV5-4 and TRBJ2-7; D is ambiguous. The V end was cut by 10 bases, the J end by 0 bases, with 17 bases between. The CDR3 sequence is 14 residues long. CDR1 and CDR2 (germline): SGHNT, YYREEE (reference sequence). The DNA of the CDR3 is TGTGCCTCACAAGGGCAGCAAGGCTCCTACGAGCAGTACTTC. Residues: CASQGQQGSYEQYF.

This clone is a singleton in its sample. The gene calls are TRBV28 and TRBJ2-2; D unclear. The germline V gene encodes CDR1 MDHEN and CDR2 SYDVKM. The CDR3 sequence is 13 residues long. V was cut by 8 bases and J by 0 bases, with 7 bases left in between. The DNA for the CDR3 is TGTGCCAGCTGGGATGCGAACACCGGGGAGCTGTTTTTT. Translated, it gives CASWDANTGELFF.